The 26 T cell receptor beta chains in this list originate from one sample, sequenced in a study of blood T cell repertoires in COVID-19. Some clones are missing from TCRdb's copy, which holds only in-frame ones; the method was immunoSEQ multiplex PCR. The table has about 530,000 clones, roughly 89% seen once. Sequencing input: peripheral blood. These receptors originate from a woman aged 45-65 years with COVID-19, enrolled during active disease.

The chain is built from TRBV7-2 and TRBJ1-5, with D uncertain. Trimming stripped 3 bases from V and 5 bases from J, with 11 bases between. The CDR3 runs 14 residues. Germline V gene data show CDR1 as SGHTA and CDR2 as FQGNSA. CDR3 DNA: TGTGCCAGCAGCTTGAGAAATGATCATCAGCCCCAGCATTTT. Translated, it gives CASSLRNDHQPQHF.

The chain couples TRBV5-6 to TRBJ1-2; tentatively, D is TRBD1 (5 bases). Trimming pared 1 base from V and 4 bases from J, leaving 11 bases between. CDR1 SGHDT and CDR2 YYEEEE come from the germline V gene. The CDR3 has 14 amino acids. CDR3 in amino acids: CASSLQGAGYGYTF. The CDR3 DNA follows: TGTGCCAGCAGCTTGCAAGGGGCCGGCTATGGCTACACCTTC.

V is TRBV5-1 and J is TRBJ1-3; no reliable D call. Germline V lookup: CDR1 SGHRS, CDR2 YFSETQ. This CDR3 spans 11 amino acids. Trimming cost V 6 bases and J 4 bases, with 5 bases left between them. The CDR3 sequence is CASMSGNTIYF. The CDR3 DNA follows: TGCGCCAGCATGTCGGGAAACACCATATATTTT.

V usage is TRBV19 and J usage is TRBJ2-7, with 7 bases identical to TRBD1. Germline trimming cut 5 bases from V and 3 bases from J; bases unmatched to any gene: 10. The CDR3 covers 15 residues. Germline V CDR1 and CDR2: LNHDA, SQIVND (reference sequence). The CDR3 is CASSPRRTGSYEQYF. Here the CDR3 DNA reads TGTGCCAGTAGTCCTCGTCGGACAGGAAGCTACGAGCAGTACTTC.

The V call is TRBV11-2, the J call TRBJ2-2; 10 bases agree with TRBD2. V was pared by 5 bases and J by 4 bases, with 4 bases of the junction left unmatched. CDR1 is SGHAT, CDR2 FQNNGV, per germline. The CDR3 sequence is 15 residues long. Here the CDR3 DNA reads TGTGCCAGCAGCCCAGGACTAGCGGCCACCGGGGAGCTGTTTTTT. This encodes CASSPGLAATGELFF.

The chain joins TRBV5-4 to TRBJ2-3, with a weak D call TRBD1 (5 bases). Trimming removed 0 bases from V and 4 bases from J, with 6 bases in between. The CDR3 spans 13 residues. Germline-derived CDR1 and CDR2 are SGHNT and YYREEE (reference sequence). Written as DNA, the CDR3 is TGTGCCAGCAGCTTGGCGACAGCAGATACGCAGTATTTT. Its translation is CASSLATADTQYF.

This clone has more than one count but fewer than ten. The chain joins TRBV6-5 to TRBJ1-4; the match to TRBD1 covers 8 bases. V gave up 4 bases and J gave up 7 bases; unmatched junction bases: 5. Germline V gives CDR1 MNHEY, CDR2 SVGAGI. The CDR3 covers 14 residues. The CDR3 loop is CASSSDRGGEKLFF. The DNA for the CDR3 is TGTGCCAGCAGTTCAGACAGGGGTGGTGAAAAACTGTTTTTT.

The chain joins TRBV29-1 to TRBJ2-7, with 8 bases fitting TRBD2. Germline CDR1 reads SQVTM; CDR2 reads ANQGSEA. The CDR3 extends over 14 amino acids. The ends lost 8 bases at V and 0 bases at J; junction bases unmatched: 9. In DNA form, the CDR3 reads TGCAGCACCCGGGGGGGGGCCAGCTCCTACGAGCAGTACTTC. It yields the protein CSTRGGASSYEQYF.

This chain joins TRBV30 and TRBJ1-2; possible D gene TRBD1, 6 bases. The V end was cut by 6 bases, the J end by 4 bases, with 18 bases between. Germline V CDR1 and CDR2: GTSNPN, SVGIG (reference sequence). The CDR3 contains 14 residues. In DNA, the CDR3 is TGTGCCTGCACCGAGGCAGGGGACCTCTATGGCTACACCTTC. This encodes CACTEAGDLYGYTF.

This rearrangement joins TRBV5-6 to TRBJ2-3, with D perhaps TRBD1 (5 bases). Germline V gives CDR1 SGHDT, CDR2 YYEEEE. The V end lost 4 bases, the J end lost 6 bases, and 12 bases lay between the germline ends. There are 13 residues in the CDR3. The CDR3 DNA reads TGTGCCAGCAGCGGGCGACCAGGGGATACGCAGTATTTT. This codes for CASSGRPGDTQYF. Complete variable domain (other parts from reference TRBV5-6 and TRBJ2-3): DAGVTQSPTHLIKTRGQQVTLRCSPKSGHDTVSWYQQALGQGPQFIFQYYEEEERQRGNFPDRFSGHQFPNYSSELNVNALLLGDSALYLCASSGRPGDTQYFGPGTRLTVL.

The chain is built from TRBV12-5 and TRBJ1-5; 7 bases align to TRBD1. Germline V gene data show CDR1 as LGHNT and CDR2 as FRNRAP. The length of the CDR3 is 13 residues. J was trimmed by 3 bases and V by 8 bases; bases with no gene match: 4. The CDR3, as DNA: TGTGCTAGTAAAGGGGGCTTCAATCAGCCCCAGCATTTT. Amino acid sequence: CASKGGFNQPQHF.

The CDR3 coding sequence is TGTGCCACCAGCCAGGGAGGTTTACAGTACGAGCAGTACTTC. This codes for CATSQGGLQYEQYF. The chain carries TRBV24-1 and TRBJ2-7, with a tentative D call TRBD2 (6 bases). Germline lookup yields CDR1 KGHDR and CDR2 SFDVKD. This CDR3 has 14 amino acids. Between the trimmed V and J ends, which lost 7 bases and 4 bases, there was a span of 16 bases.

The V and J genes are TRBV2 and TRBJ1-3; D is ambiguous. CDR1 is SNHLY and CDR2 is FYNNEI in the germline V gene. The CDR3 extends over 11 amino acids. The germline V and J ends were trimmed by 8 bases and 3 bases, with 5 bases remaining between them. CDR3 in DNA: TGTGCCAGCGGCTTTGGAAACACCATATATTTT. Translated: CASGFGNTIYF.

This sequence joins TRBV28 and TRBJ2-4; D perhaps matches TRBD2 (5 bases). The CDR3 length is 14 residues. Per the germline V gene, CDR1 is MDHEN and CDR2 is SYDVKM. V gave up 10 bases and J gave up 2 bases, with 15 bases separating them. The CDR3 reads CATLESGSKNIQYF. The CDR3, as DNA: TGTGCCACCCTAGAGTCGGGGTCCAAAAACATTCAGTACTTC.

The CDR3 DNA follows: TGTGCCAGCTCACCTCCGGGACAGGGGGCGGGTGAGCAGTTCTTC. Its translation is CASSPPGQGAGEQFF. The gene calls are TRBV18 and TRBJ2-1, with 12 bases fitting TRBD1. This CDR3 region has 15 residues. Per the germline V gene, CDR1 is KGHSH and CDR2 is LQKENI. V dropped 3 bases and J dropped 9; count of bases not matched to a gene: 6.

CDR3 sequence (DNA): TGTGCCAGCAGTGTATTTCAGGGCAAGGGCTACACCTTC. This encodes CASSVFQGKGYTF. The chain uses TRBV2 and TRBJ1-2; a weak D match, TRBD1 (5 bases). CDR1 is SNHLY, CDR2 FYNNEI, per germline. CDR3 length equals 13 residues. The V and J ends lost 4 bases and 8 bases respectively, with 14 bases between them.

The rearrangement links TRBV5-1 to TRBJ2-1; TRBD2 matches 8 bases. CDR3 size: 12 residues. V gave up 1 base and J gave up 11 bases; unmatched junction bases: 2. Germline CDR1 reads SGHRS; CDR2 reads YFSETQ. The CDR3: CASSLIAGKQFF. The DNA of the CDR3 is TGCGCCAGCAGCTTGATAGCGGGGAAGCAGTTCTTC.

This chain connects TRBV7-9 to TRBJ1-1, with D unresolved. V was pared by 5 bases and J by 1 base, with 8 bases between. The CDR3 covers 13 residues. The germline V gene encodes CDR1 SEHNR and CDR2 FQNEAQ (reference sequence). The CDR3 sequence is CASSINRNTEAFF. CDR3 coding DNA: TGTGCCAGCAGCATCAACAGGAACACTGAAGCTTTCTTT.

The V gene is TRBV5-4, the J gene TRBJ2-2; TRBD1 agrees at 9 bases. With 5 bases clipped from V and 3 bases from J, the junction kept 8 bases outside the gene matches. This CDR3 comprises 16 residues. Germline V lookup: CDR1 SGHNT, CDR2 YYREEE (reference sequence). CDR3 sequence reads: CASRATGGGDTGELFF. The CDR3 DNA reads TGTGCCAGCAGGGCAACAGGGGGCGGTGACACCGGGGAGCTGTTTTTT.

The chain combines TRBV3-1 (or the pseudogene TRBV3-2) with TRBJ2-2; D is ambiguous. The CDR3 length is 16 residues. Per the germline V gene, CDR1 is LGHDT and CDR2 is YNNKEL (reference sequence). V lost 5 bases and J lost 0, with 13 bases in between. The CDR3 protein is CASSSTNFPNTGELFF. The CDR3, as DNA: TGTGCCAGCAGCTCCACTAACTTCCCGAACACCGGGGAGCTGTTTTTT.

This clone was counted between two and nine times. The genes are TRBV5-5 and TRBJ1-1; the D gene is possibly TRBD1 (6 bases). The CDR3 is made up of 14 amino acids. The V and J ends lost 2 bases and 5 bases respectively, with 13 bases between them. Germline V gene lookup returns CDR1 SGHKS and CDR2 YYEKEE (reference sequence). CDR3 nucleotides: TGTGCCAGCAGCTTTACAGGGATATGGACTGAAGCTTTCTTT. Residues: CASSFTGIWTEAFF.

This clone has a handful of counts. The J gene is TRBJ2-7, the V gene TRBV21-1; TRBD1 is taken as the D call from the table, unchecked against the DNA. TRBV21-1 is assigned pseudogene status. This CDR3 is built from 17 residues. Here the CDR3 DNA reads TGTGCCAGCAGCAAACCTACGTTGGGACAGGGTTTGTTCGAGCAGTACTTC. Protein: CASSKPTLGQGLFEQYF.

To note about this clone: No DNA is shown, since the ends of the CDR3 on it are uncertain; the CDR3 is the one TCRdb lists. This sequence joins TRBV28 and TRBJ2-7; the table's D call, TRBD1, has no DNA check behind it. The germline CDR1 and CDR2 sequences are MDHEN and SYDVKM. The CDR3 is 15 residues long, counting both termini. CDR3 protein: CASSTSGQGSNEQYF.

The chain recombines TRBV14 with TRBJ1-6; TRBD1 matches at 9 bases. V was pared by 4 bases and J by 2 bases, with 3 bases of the junction left unmatched. Germline assignment: CDR1 SGHDN and CDR2 FVKESK. The CDR3 runs 16 residues. The CDR3 region has the DNA TGTGCCAGCAGCCTTAGACAGGGGGCCTATAATTCACCCCTCCACTTT. Translation: CASSLRQGAYNSPLHF.

The gene calls are TRBV19 and TRBJ1-4, with no clear D. Germline CDR1 and CDR2: LNHDA and SQIVND (reference sequence). Deletions cut 5 bases from V and 0 bases from J, with 10 bases between. The CDR3 has 15 residues. The CDR3 reads CASSLRSATNEKLFF. As DNA, the CDR3 is TGTGCCAGTAGTCTCCGCAGTGCAACTAATGAAAAACTGTTTTTT.

The rearrangement joins TRBV30 to TRBJ2-3, with D possibly matching TRBD2 (5 bases). Germline V lookup: CDR1 GTSNPN, CDR2 SVGIG (reference sequence). The CDR3 consists of 14 residues. Trimming removed 0 bases from V and 6 bases from J, with 13 bases in between. For the CDR3, the DNA is TGTGCCTGGAGTGTAACGGGGATTAGGGATACGCAGTATTTT. Its translation: CAWSVTGIRDTQYF.